This TCR beta chain was recovered during a study of blood T cell repertoires in COVID-19. TCRdb keeps only in-frame clones here, not all; method: immunoSEQ multiplex PCR. The sample has about 230,000 clones; around 83% are singletons. The CDR3 totals 14 residues. Looked up from germline, CDR1 is MNHNS and CDR2 is SASEGT. The V segment lost 3 bases and the J segment 4 bases; nucleotides outside the gene matches: 2. The sample consisted of peripheral blood. The gene calls are TRBV6-1 and TRBJ2-2; 7 bases line up with TRBD2. This TCR derives from a man older than 75 with acute or convalescent COVID-19. Written as DNA, the CDR3 is TGTGCCAGCAGTGACGGGGGGACCACCGGGGAGCTGTTTTTT. Amino acids: CASSDGGTTGELFF.